What follows describes a single T cell receptor (beta chain). The antigen is unknown. The entry originates in a study of OX40 agonist ivuxolimab in advanced cancers. Study results and caveats: It was not determined which antigens were specifically recognized by the peripheral T cells that had undergone clonal expansion. Relatively little clonal expansion, among the lowest observed, appeared in partial responders at 0.1-3.0 mg/kg.

Repertoires were generated with immunoSEQ multiplex PCR, while TCRdb's copy carries only in-frame clones and drops some. The sample carries under 50,000 clones, 80% to 90% recorded once. This CDR3 comprises 15 residues. V shed 6 bases and J shed 2 bases, with 17 bases lying between them. Germline V gives CDR1 MNHNS, CDR2 SASEGT. This receptor was taken from an adult with an advanced solid tumor such as melanoma, head and neck, liver or kidney cancer. The specimen was CD4+ or CD8+ T cells sorted from blood, collected in a trial of the OX40 agonist ivuxolimab. The chain carries TRBV6-1 and TRBJ2-7; a weak D match, TRBD2 (6 bases). The CDR3 nucleotides read TGTGCCAGCAGGAGTTGGAGGGGAGAAACCTACGAGCAGTACTTC. Protein: CASRSWRGETYEQYF.